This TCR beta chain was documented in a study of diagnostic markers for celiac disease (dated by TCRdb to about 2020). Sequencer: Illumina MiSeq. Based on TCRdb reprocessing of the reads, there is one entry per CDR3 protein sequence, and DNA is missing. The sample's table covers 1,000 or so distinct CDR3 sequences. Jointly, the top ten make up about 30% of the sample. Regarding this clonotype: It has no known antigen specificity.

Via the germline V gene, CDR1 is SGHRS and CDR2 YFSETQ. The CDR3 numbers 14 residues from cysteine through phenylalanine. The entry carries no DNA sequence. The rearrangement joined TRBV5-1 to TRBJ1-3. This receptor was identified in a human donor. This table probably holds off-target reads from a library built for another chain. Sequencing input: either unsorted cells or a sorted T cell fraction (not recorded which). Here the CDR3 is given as CASSFSGSGNTIYF.